This T cell receptor beta chain came from a study of blood T cell repertoires in COVID-19. The wider study: There were acute and convalescent COVID-19 samples, and they came from the United States, Italy and Spain. PBMCs, B-cell-depleted T cells, or T cells provided the cDNA or gDNA that made up the material.

In the source study's methods: Reference gene primer amplification gave estimated nucleated cell counts. TCRdb's copy holds only in-frame clones and misses some; the assay was immunoSEQ multiplex PCR. The V and J calls and clone size were taken over from that table, and D and trimming were inferred from the DNA. This sample yields 130,000 or so clones, of which roughly 84% are seen a single time; around 8.4% belongs to the top ten. The sequence was collected from a woman in her sixties with acute or convalescent COVID-19. The sample consisted of peripheral blood.

The CDR3, as DNA: TGTGCCACCACCCGGGACAGTTCCTACGAGCAGTACTTC. It codes for CATTRDSSYEQYF. The chain recombines TRBV6-5 with TRBJ2-7, with 7 nucleotides matching TRBD1. J gave up 1 base and V 10 bases, and 7 bases lay outside the gene matches. In germline, CDR1 is MNHEY, CDR2 SVGAGI. This CDR3 has 13 amino acids.